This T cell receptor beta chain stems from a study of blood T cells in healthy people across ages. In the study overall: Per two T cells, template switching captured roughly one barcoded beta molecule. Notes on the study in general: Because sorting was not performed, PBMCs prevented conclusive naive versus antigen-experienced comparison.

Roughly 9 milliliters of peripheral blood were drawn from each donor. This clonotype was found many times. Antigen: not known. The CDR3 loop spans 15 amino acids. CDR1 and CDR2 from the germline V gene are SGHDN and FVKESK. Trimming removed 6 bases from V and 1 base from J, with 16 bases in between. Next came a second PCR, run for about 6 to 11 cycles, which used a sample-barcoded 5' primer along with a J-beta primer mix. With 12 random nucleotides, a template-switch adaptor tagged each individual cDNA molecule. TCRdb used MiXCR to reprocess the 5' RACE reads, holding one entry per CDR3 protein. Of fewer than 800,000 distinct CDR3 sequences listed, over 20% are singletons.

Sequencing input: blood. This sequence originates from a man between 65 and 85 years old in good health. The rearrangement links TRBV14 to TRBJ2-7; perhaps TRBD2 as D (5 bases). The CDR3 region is CASSRSGRSSYEQYF. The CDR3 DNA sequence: TGTGCCAGCAGTCGGAGTGGGAGAAGTTCCTACGAGCAGTACTTC.